The clone carrying this T cell receptor beta chain was counted many times. Its antigen is not known. Production of TCR cDNA was by 5'RACE template switching, which also added a universal primer site and UMIs. TCRdb fed the 5' RACE reads into MiXCR, producing one record per CDR3 protein. The repertoire holds 230,000 or so distinct CDR3 sequences, with more than 3.5% as singletons. The sample originates from a study of T cells after yellow fever vaccination. Study-level information: The authors prepared low-cell-number fractions using SMART-Seq v4 Ultra Low Input. Study results and limitations: Though weaker, the secondary response peaked faster, on day 5 versus 15.

The ends lost 2 bases at V and 1 base at J; junction bases unmatched: 3. The germline V gene encodes CDR1 KGHSH and CDR2 LQKENI. This CDR3 contains 16 residues. The TCR comes from a man in his late teens or twenties who received the YFV17D yellow fever vaccine. The V gene is TRBV18, the J gene TRBJ2-5; TRBD2 matches at 11 bases. The material was PBMCs, obtained 15 days after the yellow fever booster vaccination. CDR3: CASSPALAGGQETQYF. The CDR3 region has the DNA TGTGCCAGCTCACCAGCCCTAGCGGGGGGCCAAGAGACCCAGTACTTC.